The 16 T cell receptor beta chains presented below share a single source sample, sequenced in a study of T cells expressing NK-cell markers. TCRdb reprocessed the 5' RACE reads; each CDR3 protein has one entry and no DNA is given. Its listing shows 400,000 or so distinct CDR3 sequences. The sample comprised blood T cells: a sorted CD56 or NKG2C T cell subset, CD4+ or CD8+ T cells, or bulk PBMC T cells (not recorded which). Receptor source: a woman in her fifties or sixties in good health.

This rearrangement joins TRBV6-6 to TRBJ2-3; the TCRdb D gene call, TRBD2, has no DNA to confirm it. The CDR3 is 18 residues long. Germline values: CDR1 MNHNY, CDR2 SVGAGI (reference sequence). This CDR3 is CASTQGGRGRGRPWGQYF.

The V gene is TRBV5-1, the J gene TRBJ2-1. Per the germline V gene, CDR1 is SGHRS and CDR2 is YFSETQ. The CDR3 contains 14 residues. The CDR3 reads CASSLGAWDNEQFF.

This chain connects TRBV29-1 to TRBJ1-2; TCRdb's D call, TRBD1, is unchecked because there is no DNA. The CDR3 sequence is 13 residues long. Germline V CDR1 and CDR2: SQVTM, ANQGSEA. The CDR3 reads CSVVVNRGYGYTF.

The V and J genes are TRBV3-1 and TRBJ2-6; TCRdb lists TRBD1, though no DNA is available to test this call. The CDR3 contains 16 residues. CDR1 is LGHDT and CDR2 is YNNKEL in the germline V gene (reference sequence). This CDR3 is CASPGAQSSGANVLTF. Using reference TRBV3-1 and TRBJ2-6 for the parts outside the CDR3, the full variable domain is DTAVSQTPKYLVTQMGNDKSIKCEQNLGHDTMYWYKQDSKKFLKIMFSYNNKELIINETVPNRFSPKSPDKAHLNLHINSLELGDSAVYFCASPGAQSSGANVLTFGAGSRLTVL.

The chain couples TRBV5-5 to TRBJ2-7. Germline V CDR1 and CDR2: SGHKS, YYEKEE (reference sequence). The CDR3 is made up of 14 amino acids. The CDR3 spells CASSLEGRPYEQYF.

This rearrangement joins TRBV7-9 to TRBJ2-2. The CDR3 extends over 16 amino acids. The germline V gene encodes CDR1 SEHNR and CDR2 FQNEAQ (reference sequence). The CDR3 loop is CASSSERDPNTGELFF. The full variable domain, its missing parts supplied by reference TRBV7-9 and TRBJ2-2, is DTGVSQNPRHKITKRGQNVTFRCDPISEHNRLYWYRQTLGQGPEFLTYFQNEAQLEKSRLLSDRFSAERPKGSFSTLEIQRTEQGDSAMYLCASSSERDPNTGELFFGEGSRLTVL.

The V gene is TRBV2, the J gene TRBJ2-1; with no DNA, the TCRdb D assignment of TRBD2 cannot be verified. Germline-derived CDR1 and CDR2 are SNHLY and FYNNEI. This CDR3 contains 16 residues. This CDR3 is CASISLGTREYNEQFF. The whole variable domain, filled in from reference TRBV2 and TRBJ2-1, reads EPEVTQTPSHQVTQMGQEVILRCVPISNHLYFYWYRQILGQKVEFLVSFYNNEISEKSEIFDDQFSVERPDGSNFTLKIRSTKLEDSAMYFCASISLGTREYNEQFFGPGTRLTVL.

The chain recombines TRBV5-1 with TRBJ2-5; checking the TCRdb D call of TRBD1 is not possible without DNA. The length of the CDR3 is 16 residues. Germline assignment: CDR1 SGHRS and CDR2 YFSETQ. This CDR3 reads CASSSTGGNVQETQYF.

The chain combines TRBV7-9 with TRBJ2-4; TCRdb's D call, TRBD1, is unchecked because there is no DNA. This CDR3 contains 16 residues. CDR1 is SEHNR and CDR2 is FQNEAQ in the germline V gene (reference sequence). CDR3 sequence reads: CASSRETGAAKNIQYF.

The V call is TRBV6-5, the J call TRBJ1-5; there is no DNA to check the TCRdb D call of TRBD1. The CDR3 spans 15 residues. Germline V gene data show CDR1 as MNHEY and CDR2 as SVGAGI. CDR3 protein: CASSYSGQGIQPQHF.

The chain uses TRBV12-3 or TRBV12-4 and TRBJ2-5; the TCRdb D gene call, TRBD1, has no DNA to confirm it. This CDR3 is built from 12 residues. The CDR3 spells CASTPNLGTQYF.

V is TRBV29-1 and J is TRBJ2-1; checking the TCRdb D call of TRBD2 is not possible without DNA. Germline CDR1 is SQVTM and CDR2 is ANQGSEA. This CDR3 is built from 15 residues. CDR3 loop: CSVEMWDGGRNEQFF.

The V gene is TRBV7-9, the J gene TRBJ2-1; TCRdb selects TRBD2, and the lack of DNA leaves this call unchecked. Germline V CDR1 and CDR2: SEHNR, FQNEAQ (reference sequence). The CDR3 totals 16 residues. CDR3 residues: CASSLIGLAGYNEQFF.

The gene calls are TRBV12-3 or TRBV12-4 and TRBJ1-3; without DNA, the TCRdb call of TRBD1 cannot be checked. CDR3 length equals 15 residues. The CDR3 here is CASRGQGFSGNTIYF.

This sequence joins TRBV28 and TRBJ2-2; the D call from TCRdb, TRBD1, cannot be confirmed without DNA. There are 14 residues in the CDR3. The germline CDR1 and CDR2 sequences are MDHEN and SYDVKM. The CDR3 spells CASTSQGNTGELFF.

The rearrangement uses TRBV12-5 and TRBJ1-1; without DNA, the TCRdb call of TRBD1 cannot be checked. There are 15 residues in the CDR3. Germline lookup yields CDR1 LGHNT and CDR2 FRNRAP. The CDR3 protein is CASGLIGGIDTEAFF.